The next 13 T cell receptor beta chains were all read from a single sample in a study of shared clonotypes between healthy human individuals. Some clones are missing from TCRdb's copy, which holds only in-frame ones; the method was immunoSEQ multiplex PCR. The sample shows roughly 1,600,000 clones, just under 99% of them seen only once. The sequenced sample was naive CD4+ T cells sorted from blood. Subset reported: CD45RA+ positively selected. These receptor sequences come from a man aged 25-40 years in good health.

The chain carries TRBV7-3 and TRBJ2-2; D is perhaps TRBD1 (5 bases). Germline CDR1 SGHTA, CDR2 FQGTGA. Trimming took 1 base from V and 3 from J, leaving 9 bases between them. The CDR3 loop spans 15 amino acids. The CDR3 region has the DNA TGTGCCAGCAGCTTAATTCAGGGCCACACCGGGGAGCTGTTTTTT. It is translated as CASSLIQGHTGELFF.

The rearrangement uses TRBV27 and TRBJ1-5; unclear D gene. The CDR3 totals 14 residues. Germline V gene data show CDR1 as MNHEY and CDR2 as SMNVEV (reference sequence). V shed 0 bases and J shed 4 bases, with 7 bases lying between them. The CDR3 loop reads CASSLSTVNQPQHF. CDR3 DNA sequence: TGTGCCAGCAGTTTATCGACCGTTAATCAGCCCCAGCATTTT.

The chain recombines TRBV5-4 with TRBJ2-7, with TRBD1 as a possible D gene (6 bases). Germline lookup yields CDR1 SGHNT and CDR2 YYREEE (reference sequence). Trimming pared 0 bases from V and 2 bases from J, leaving 18 bases between. The CDR3 sequence is 17 residues long. The chain's CDR3 is CASSLGPGQISTYEQYF. The DNA of the CDR3 is TGTGCCAGCAGCTTGGGACCTGGACAGATTAGCACCTACGAGCAGTACTTC.

A word on this clone: Other DNA variants within this sample encode the same CDR3. The chain links TRBV7-2 to TRBJ2-3; no definite D call. The CDR3 covers 14 residues. The germline V gene encodes CDR1 SGHTA and CDR2 FQGNSA. V was shortened by 0 bases and J by 3 bases, with 7 bases between the two germline ends. The CDR3: CASSLAVGTDTQYF. Written as DNA, the CDR3 is TGTGCCAGCAGCTTAGCGGTGGGGACAGATACGCAGTATTTT.

This clone was observed a single time. The CDR3 spells CASSYARRSSYNEQFF. The DNA for the CDR3 is TGTGCCAGCAGTTACGCCCGTAGGAGCTCCTACAATGAGCAGTTCTTC. V is TRBV6-5 and J is TRBJ2-1; D not resolved. The CDR3 spans 16 residues. CDR1 is MNHEY, CDR2 SVGAGI, per germline. Trimming left V 2 bases short and J 0 bases short, with 11 bases between.

This chain joins TRBV15 and TRBJ2-7; TRBD1 might be the D (5 bases). V was trimmed by 4 bases and J by 6 bases, leaving 13 bases between them. The CDR3 covers 13 residues. In germline, CDR1 is LNHNV, CDR2 YYDKDF (reference sequence). In nucleotides, the CDR3 is TGTGCCACCAGCACTGTACCCAGGGTCGAGCAGTACTTC. Translated, it gives CATSTVPRVEQYF.

The rearrangement uses TRBV15 and TRBJ1-3; D gene unclear. V lost 3 bases and J lost 4, with 10 bases in between. Germline-derived CDR1 and CDR2 are LNHNV and YYDKDF (reference sequence). The CDR3 is 14 amino acids. DNA of the CDR3: TGTGCCACCAGCAGTCCGAATGGGGGAAACACCATATATTTT. Amino acid sequence: CATSSPNGGNTIYF.

The chain recombines TRBV9 with TRBJ2-7, with 10 bases aligning to TRBD2. Germline V CDR1 and CDR2: SGDLS, YYNGEE. V was clipped by 0 bases and J by 4 bases; unmatched bases: 7. The CDR3 sequence is 16 residues long. The CDR3 sequence is CASSVGSLAGVYEQYF. CDR3 sequence (DNA): TGTGCCAGCAGCGTAGGAAGTCTAGCGGGAGTTTACGAGCAGTACTTC.

This chain connects TRBV5-4 to TRBJ1-1; possible D gene TRBD1, 5 bases. The CDR3 covers 13 residues. Looked up from germline, CDR1 is SGHNT and CDR2 is YYREEE (reference sequence). Trimming cost V 0 bases and J 10 bases, with 13 bases left between them. Here the CDR3 DNA reads TGTGCCAGCAGCTTGGACGGAGACAGCCGAGCTTTCTTT. As protein: CASSLDGDSRAFF.

The chain joins TRBV2 to TRBJ1-2, with 12 bases lining up with TRBD1. This CDR3 is 16 amino acids long. V gave up 3 bases and J gave up 5 bases; unmatched junction bases: 7. The V gene's germline CDR1 is SNHLY and CDR2 FYNNEI. The CDR3 DNA follows: TGTGCCAGCAGTGACGGGGGACAGGGGGCGCGTTATGGCTACACCTTC. It yields the protein CASSDGGQGARYGYTF.

The CDR3 DNA follows: TGTGCCATTCGACAAGGCCGGGACAGCAGATATAGCAATCAGCCCCAGCATTTT. This translates into CAIRQGRDSRYSNQPQHF. The chain has TRBV21-1 and TRBJ1-5; the DNA was not used to check the table's D call, TRBD1. TRBV21-1 is a listed pseudogene. The CDR3 sequence is 18 residues long.

This clone showed up just once. Distinct nucleotide sequences in the sample also encode this CDR3. This rearrangement joins TRBV30 to TRBJ2-7, with D possibly being TRBD1 (6 bases). This CDR3 is built from 13 residues. V lost 1 base and J lost 4, with 11 bases in between. CDR1 GTSNPN and CDR2 SVGIG come from the germline V gene (reference sequence). In DNA, the CDR3 is TGTGCCTGGAGTGAACAGGGCCCTTACGAGCAGTACTTC. Amino acids: CAWSEQGPYEQYF.

The CDR3 is CASSATGQGGYNEQFF. CDR3 in DNA: TGTGCCAGCAGTGCGACCGGACAGGGTGGATACAATGAGCAGTTCTTC. The chain uses TRBV25-1 and TRBJ2-1, with 8 bases identical to TRBD1. Germline V lookup: CDR1 MGHDK, CDR2 SYGVNS. The CDR3 covers 16 residues. The trim removed 4 bases at V and 4 bases at J, leaving 9 bases unmatched. Looking up the rest from reference TRBV25-1 and TRBJ2-1 gives the full variable domain: EADIYQTPRYLVIGTGKKITLECSQTMGHDKMYWYQQDPGMELHLIHYSYGVNSTEKGDLSSESTVSRIRTEHFPLTLESARPSHTSQYLCASSATGQGGYNEQFFGPGTRLTVL.